A selection of T cell receptor beta chains follows, all from one sample in a study of monozygotic twins with inflammatory bowel disease. Reprocessing the 5' RACE reads, TCRdb reports a single entry for every CDR3 protein and omits DNA. The data include roughly 140,000 distinct CDR3 sequences; the top ten clones carry 2.4%. The sequenced sample consisted of blood. The source is a human donor with ulcerative colitis or Crohn's disease, or a healthy co-twin of an affected twin (not recorded which). The CDR3 runs from the conserved cysteine through the conserved F or W.

>TRBJ2-3|TRBV7-2
CASSPGASGVDTQYF
>TRBJ2-2|TRBV20-1
CSASRNGELFF
>TRBJ1-2|TRBV5-1
CASSLSQDRRITSGSYGYTF
>TRBJ2-3|TRBV29-1
CSVEGGGGNTDTQYF
>TRBJ2-3|TRBV18
CASSLDRVVWTDTQYF
>TRBJ2-3|TRBV12-3/TRBV12-4
CASRADGDTQYF
>TRBJ1-1|TRBV18
CASSPRTGSATEAFF
>TRBJ2-7|TRBV20-1
CSARKDGYEQYF
>TRBJ1-1|TRBV12-3/TRBV12-4
CASSLGANTEAFF
>TRBJ2-2|TRBV5-1
CASSGPSRETGELFF
>TRBJ2-5|TRBV7-8
CASSRNTRQETQYF
>TRBJ2-2|TRBV5-1
CASTGRGTSNTGELFF
>TRBJ1-2|TRBV6-5
CASSYARGGTYGYTF
>TRBJ2-7|TRBV10-3
CAIMGGTVYEQYF
>TRBJ2-3|TRBV27
CASTPGLARDTQYF
>TRBJ1-2|TRBV27
CAIRGWAGGYTF
>TRBJ2-7|TRBV20-1
CSAGGQSPYEQYF
>TRBJ2-1|TRBV5-1
CASSIIQTNNEQFF
>TRBJ2-3|TRBV11-2
CASSLGQGPFTDTQYF
>TRBJ1-1|TRBV2
CATSLNTEAFF
>TRBJ2-1|TRBV12-3/TRBV12-4
CASSLVPDYNEQFF
>TRBJ2-5|TRBV20-1
CSAPVLGETQYF
>TRBJ2-5|TRBV30
CAWSLRRMQETQYF
>TRBJ1-1|TRBV7-3
CASSLQSNTEAFF
>TRBJ2-7|TRBV6-1
CASSLTTGVYEQYF
>TRBJ1-4|TRBV29-1
CSVRSPGSEKLFF
>TRBJ1-6|TRBV18
CASSATGSYNSPLHF
>TRBJ2-7|TRBV5-1
CASSHPGQGPPFSSYEQYF
>TRBJ1-1|TRBV18
CASSPTGTTEAFF
>TRBJ2-7|TRBV11-3
CASSYREDYEQYF
>TRBJ1-2|TRBV12-3/TRBV12-4
CASSTRTYWNYGYTF
>TRBJ2-7|TRBV3-1
CASSPQVMFSYEQYF
>TRBJ2-1|TRBV5-4
CASSLDTYEQFF
>TRBJ2-2|TRBV7-9
CASSHREGNTGELFF
>TRBJ2-5|TRBV6-6
CASSSSTMTQYF
>TRBJ1-3|TRBV29-1
CSVDKGGTGNTIYF
>TRBJ2-7|TRBV4-3
CASSHGGTYEQYF
>TRBJ1-5|TRBV28
CASSRPGTESNQPQHF
>TRBJ2-3|TRBV7-3
CASSLRRGGATDTQYF
>TRBJ1-1|TRBV27
CASSLIQGLFPPGAEAFF
>TRBJ2-2|TRBV7-6
CASSFRDTGELFF
>TRBJ1-5|TRBV6-5
CASSLQVSGNQPQHF
>TRBJ1-5|TRBV20-1
CSARDLFLGISNQPQHF
>TRBJ2-2|TRBV7-9
CASSLTIETGNTGELFF
>TRBJ2-2|TRBV7-3
CASSLAPGLQGNTGELFF
>TRBJ2-5|TRBV15
CATSSNLGVRETQYF